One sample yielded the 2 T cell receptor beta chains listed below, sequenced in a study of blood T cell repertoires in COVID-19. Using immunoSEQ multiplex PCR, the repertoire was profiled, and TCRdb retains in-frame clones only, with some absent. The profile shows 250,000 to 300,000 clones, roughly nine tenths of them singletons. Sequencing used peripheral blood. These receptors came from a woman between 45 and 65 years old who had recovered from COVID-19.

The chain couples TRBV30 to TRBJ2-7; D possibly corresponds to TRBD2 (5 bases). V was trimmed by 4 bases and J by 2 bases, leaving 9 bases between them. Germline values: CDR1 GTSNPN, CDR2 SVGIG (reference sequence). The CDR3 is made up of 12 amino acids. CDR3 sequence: CAWMGGPYEQYF. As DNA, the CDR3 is TGTGCCTGGATGGGCGGGCCCTACGAGCAGTACTTC.

This chain's CDR3 is CASSQDSGQPSSYEQYF. The DNA for the CDR3 is TGTGCCAGCAGCCAAGATTCCGGACAGCCATCCTCCTACGAGCAGTACTTC. The V gene is TRBV4-2, the J gene TRBJ2-7; D is perhaps TRBD1 (6 bases). Germline CDR1 reads LGHNA; CDR2 reads YNFKEQ. V was cut by 0 bases and J by 0 bases, with 15 bases left in between. This CDR3 contains 17 residues.